This TCR beta chain was observed in a study of cytomegalovirus exposure and HLA in healthy donors. The V gene lost 1 base and the J gene lost 2 bases, with 17 bases spanning the gap. The CDR3 length is 17 residues. Germline V gives CDR1 SGDLS, CDR2 YYNGEE. This clone has only one observation. Each donor was nominally healthy when sampled (though unrecorded immune exposures were likely). The PCR used 60 Vbeta and 13 Jbeta primers. In the original processing: Counted up in a later analysis, unique TCR beta chains came to roughly 80 million, with some 9.9 million shared. Sequencing was performed with immunoSEQ multiplex PCR; in TCRdb, only in-frame clones are kept and a portion is missing. The D gene and trimming were derived from the DNA, and the V and J assignments and clone size from that table. Of 100,000 to 150,000 clones in the sample, under 85% were seen once.

This TCR was sampled from a woman in her forties or fifties in good health and CMV-seropositive. Material for sequencing was PBMCs. The chain recombines TRBV9 with TRBJ2-3, with a possible D match to TRBD2 (6 bases). The CDR3 DNA reads as TGTGCCAGCAGCGTAAGTTGGGGGGACGATCTCACAGATACGCAGTATTTT. It codes for CASSVSWGDDLTDTQYF.